This passage covers 13 T cell receptor beta chains from one sample sequenced in a study of blood T cells in healthy people across ages. Combining a sample-barcoded 5' primer with a J-beta primer mix, a second PCR ran for about 7 to 12 cycles. TCRdb re-analysed the 5' RACE reads in MiXCR, keeping a single row per CDR3 protein. The data show 450,000 to 650,000 distinct CDR3 sequences, with more than 20% seen just once and 8.5% to 9.5% held by the top ten. In addition, the sample was reused for a study of T cells of mothers and their children.

Sequencing was performed on blood. These TCRs come from a boy between 10 and 17 years old in good health.

The chain is built from TRBV20-1 and TRBJ2-1; D is possibly TRBD2 (6 bases). Trimming left V 0 bases short and J 3 bases short, with 15 bases between. Germline CDR1 is DFQATT and CDR2 is SNEGSKA (reference sequence). The CDR3 consists of 16 residues. The CDR3 loop is CSARDWSGLLYNEQFF. CDR3 sequence (DNA): TGCAGTGCTAGAGATTGGTCGGGACTTCTCTACAATGAGCAGTTCTTC.

This clonotype appeared a few times. J is TRBJ2-1 and V is TRBV6-5; D is unclear. Germline V CDR1 and CDR2: MNHEY, SVGAGI. The CDR3 loop spans 14 amino acids. Trimming removed 5 bases from V and 0 bases from J, with 8 bases in between. The DNA of the CDR3 is TGTGCCAGCAGTATCAGTAGCTCCTACAATGAGCAGTTCTTC. Translation gives CASSISSSYNEQFF.

This rearrangement joins TRBV29-1 to TRBJ1-1; TRBD1 agrees at 10 bases. From germline, CDR1 is SQVTM and CDR2 ANQGSEA. Germline trimming cut 6 bases from V and 2 bases from J; bases unmatched to any gene: 3. The CDR3 extends over 13 amino acids. The CDR3 nucleotides are TGCAGCGTGGGGACAGGGGTAAACACTGAAGCTTTCTTT. This sequence encodes CSVGTGVNTEAFF.

The chain links TRBV7-9 to TRBJ2-1; TRBD2 might be the D (5 bases). There are 16 residues in the CDR3. Trimming shortened V by 3 bases and J by 7 bases, and 19 bases separated the two germline ends. Germline V gene lookup returns CDR1 SEHNR and CDR2 FQNEAQ (reference sequence). The CDR3 region has the DNA TGTGCCAGCAGCTTTTCGCCGGGGTATAAGCGAAATGAGCAGTTCTTC. It yields the protein CASSFSPGYKRNEQFF.

This clonotype was seen a few times. V and J are TRBV5-1 and TRBJ2-3, with D tentatively TRBD1 or TRBD2 (5 bases each). The CDR3 runs 16 residues. Trimming took off 3 bases at V and 6 bases at J, with 20 bases between the two ends. CDR1 and CDR2 from the germline V gene are SGHRS and YFSETQ. CDR3 coding DNA: TGCGCCAGCAGCTACTACGGGACCGCCTTGGGTGATACGCAGTATTTT. This translates into CASSYYGTALGDTQYF.

There are many counts of this clonotype. This sequence joins TRBV29-1 and TRBJ2-5, with D maybe TRBD2 (7 bases). The J call may be faulty, since TRBJ2-1 better matches the DNA end. The CDR3 has 15 residues. Germline assignment: CDR1 SQVTM and CDR2 ANQGSEA. This CDR3 reads CSVAPRGGGFGEQFF. CDR3 DNA sequence: TGCAGCGTTGCCCCGAGGGGGGGAGGGTTTGGTGAGCAGTTCTTC.

The chain joins TRBV4-3 to TRBJ2-3, with 7 nucleotides matching TRBD1. V trimming: 4 bases; J trimming: 4 bases; junction bases outside the gene matches: 8. The CDR3 has 15 residues. The germline gives CDR1 LGHNA, CDR2 YSLEER. The CDR3 protein is CASSPRQGVADTQYF. The CDR3 nucleotides read TGCGCCAGCAGCCCCCGGCAGGGGGTGGCAGATACGCAGTATTTT.

This clonotype is a singleton in its sample. This sequence joins TRBV12-3 or TRBV12-4 and TRBJ2-3, with TRBD2 matching over 8 bases. V shed 5 bases and J 2 bases; nucleotides not matched to a gene: 9. The CDR3 covers 16 residues. CDR3 sequence: CASSPGLGANTDTQYF. For the CDR3, the DNA is TGTGCCAGCAGTCCGGGACTAGGAGCGAACACAGATACGCAGTATTTT.

This chain joins TRBV29-1 and TRBJ2-4, with D hard to call. The germline V and J ends were trimmed by 2 bases and 0 bases, with 11 bases remaining between them. CDR1 and CDR2 (germline): SQVTM, ANQGSEA. The CDR3 runs 15 residues. DNA of the CDR3: TGCAGCGTTGAATCAGCGTACCTAGCCAAAAACATTCAGTACTTC. It specifies CSVESAYLAKNIQYF. Together with reference TRBV29-1 and TRBJ2-4, the CDR3 gives the full variable domain: SAVISQKPSRDICQRGTSLTIQCQVDSQVTMMFWYRQQPGQSLTLIATANQGSEATYESGFVIDKFPISRPNLTFSTLTVSNMSPEDSSIYLCSVESAYLAKNIQYFGAGTRLSVL.

The chain combines TRBV20-1 with TRBJ1-4; D gene uncertain. V was shortened by 1 base and J by 3 bases, with 21 bases between the two germline ends. Germline V gene sequence: CDR1 DFQATT, CDR2 SNEGSKA (reference sequence). There are 18 residues in the CDR3. CDR3 protein: CSARVQLGNSRPNEKLFF. The CDR3 nucleotides are TGCAGTGCTAGAGTTCAGCTCGGCAACAGCCGCCCTAATGAAAAACTGTTTTTT.

The chain has TRBV6-2 or TRBV6-3 and TRBJ1-1; D is possibly TRBD1 (5 bases). Trimming cost V 4 bases and J 3 bases, with 15 bases left between them. The germline CDR1 and CDR2 sequences are MNHEY and SVGEGT. This CDR3 is built from 15 residues. Here the CDR3 DNA reads TGTGCCAGCAGTTCCGGGACCCCGGGGGACACTGAAGCTTTCTTT. Translating gives CASSSGTPGDTEAFF.

CDR3 bases: TGTGCCAGCAGCCAAGCTCGCGGGAGGGGGCGAAAGTTCTATGGCTACACCTTC. Translated: CASSQARGRGRKFYGYTF. V and J are TRBV3-1 and TRBJ1-2; 7 bases match TRBD1. V lost 1 base, J lost 4 bases, and 15 bases stayed unmatched. The CDR3 runs to 18 residues. Germline-derived CDR1 and CDR2 are LGHDT and YNNKEL (reference sequence).

This clonotype came up a few times. The rearrangement joins TRBV7-6 to TRBJ2-1; 8 bases are a match to TRBD1. The CDR3 totals 15 residues. The V gene's germline CDR1 is SGHVS and CDR2 FNYEAQ. The trim removed 5 bases at V and 6 bases at J, leaving 9 bases unmatched. CDR3 protein: CASSPGTGLLNEQFF. CDR3 DNA: TGTGCCAGCAGCCCCGGGACAGGCCTTCTCAATGAGCAGTTCTTC.